Sequencing of this T cell receptor beta chain was carried out in a study of glioma-infiltrating T cells after dendritic cell vaccination. Amplification used 60 V beta primers and 13 J beta primers. TCRdb keeps only in-frame clones here, not all; method: immunoSEQ multiplex PCR. Here the sample spans around 100,000 clones, 80% to 90% being singletons. The germline V gene encodes CDR1 SEHNR and CDR2 FQNEAQ (reference sequence). CDR3 length: 12 residues. The V end was cut by 11 bases, the J end by 4 bases, with 15 bases between. Specimen: blood, collected before dendritic cell vaccination. The receptor was isolated from a human donor with glioblastoma. The V gene is TRBV7-9, the J gene TRBJ2-7; D uncertain. DNA for the CDR3: TGTGCCCTCGGCCAAGGAGAGTACGAGCAGTACTTC. This gives the protein CALGQGEYEQYF.